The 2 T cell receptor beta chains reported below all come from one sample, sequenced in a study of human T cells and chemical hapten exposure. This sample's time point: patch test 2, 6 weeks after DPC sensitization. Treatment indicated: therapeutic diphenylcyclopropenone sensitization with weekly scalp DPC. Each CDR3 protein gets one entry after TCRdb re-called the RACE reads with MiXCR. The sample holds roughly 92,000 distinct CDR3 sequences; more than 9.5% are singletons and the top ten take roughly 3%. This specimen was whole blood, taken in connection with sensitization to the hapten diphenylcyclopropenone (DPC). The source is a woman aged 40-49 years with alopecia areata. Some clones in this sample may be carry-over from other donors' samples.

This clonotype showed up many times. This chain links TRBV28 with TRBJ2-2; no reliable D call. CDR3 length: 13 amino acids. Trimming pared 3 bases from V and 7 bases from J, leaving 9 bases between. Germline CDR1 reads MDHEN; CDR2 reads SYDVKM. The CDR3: CASSFRVLGELFF. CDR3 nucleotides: TGTGCCAGCAGTTTCCGGGTTCTCGGGGAGCTGTTTTTT.

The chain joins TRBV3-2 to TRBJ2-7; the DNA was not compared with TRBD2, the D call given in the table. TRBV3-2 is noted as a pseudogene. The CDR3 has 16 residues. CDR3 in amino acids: CASNTGLAGVQYEQYF. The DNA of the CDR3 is TGTGCCAGCAACACCGGACTAGCGGGAGTTCAGTACGAGCAGTACTTC.